Listed below are T cell receptor beta chains from one sample, sequenced in a study of cytomegalovirus exposure and HLA in healthy donors. Libraries were prepared by immunoSEQ multiplex PCR; TCRdb keeps only in-frame clonotypes and omits some of them. This table has around 38,000 clones, about 66% appearing once. Sequences were obtained from PBMCs. Receptors originate from a man in his fifties or sixties in good health and CMV-seropositive. CDR3s include the opening cysteine and the closing phenylalanine or tryptophan. The order of the fields is D gene, clone size, V gene, J gene, CDR3 protein, CDR3 DNA. The D gene is left open where the match is weak. For some rows the clone size is stated as once, few or many, or as a class when expanded; others skip it.

>NA|NA|TRBV20-1|TRBJ2-7
CSAEQRGEQYF
TGCAGTGCTGAACAAAGGGGCGAGCAGTACTTC
>TRBD1|NA|TRBV6-1|TRBJ1-2
CASSTGDSYGYTF
TGTGCCAGCAGTACTGGGGACAGCTATGGCTACACCTTC
>NA|NA|TRBV6-5|TRBJ2-2
CASSLTETGELFF
TGTGCCAGCAGTTTGACAGAAACCGGGGAGCTGTTTTTT
>NA|NA|TRBV4-1|TRBJ2-4
CASSPSRGGKNIQYF
TGCGCCAGCAGCCCTTCTAGGGGCGGCAAAAACATTCAGTACTTC
>NA|NA|TRBV11-1|TRBJ2-5
CASGPGETQYF
TGTGCCAGCGGCCCCGGGGAGACCCAGTACTTC
>TRBD1|NA|TRBV7-9|TRBJ2-5
CASSRMSGQGETQYF
TGTGCCAGCAGCCGTATGTCGGGACAGGGAGAGACCCAGTACTTC
>TRBD1|once|TRBV19|TRBJ1-2
CASKTSGTGANGYTF
TGTGCCAGTAAAACCTCCGGGACAGGAGCCAATGGCTACACCTTC
>TRBD2|NA|TRBV6-6|TRBJ2-7
CASTLLAGGSYEQYF
TGTGCCAGCACCCTTCTAGCGGGGGGCTCCTACGAGCAGTACTTC
>NA|NA|TRBV7-7|TRBJ2-5
CASSPPGQKETQYF
TGTGCCAGCAGCCCCCCCGGACAGAAAGAGACCCAGTACTTC
>NA|once|TRBV13|TRBJ1-6
CASSLRAGGNSPLHF
TGTGCCAGCAGCTTAAGAGCGGGAGGAAATTCACCCCTCCACTTT
>NA|NA|TRBV9|TRBJ2-1
CASSVSPDNEQFF
TGTGCCAGCAGCGTATCCCCCGACAATGAGCAGTTCTTC
>TRBD1|once|TRBV7-3|TRBJ1-1
CASSPGQGGVAFF
TGTGCCAGCAGTCCTGGACAGGGGGGGGTTGCTTTCTTT
>TRBD1|NA|TRBV9|TRBJ1-2
CASSVTTGRKDYGYTF
TGTGCCAGCAGCGTAACGACAGGGCGGAAAGACTATGGCTACACCTTC
>NA|NA|TRBV9|TRBJ2-1
CASSVGQSSYNEQFF
TGTGCCAGCAGCGTTGGCCAAAGCTCCTACAATGAGCAGTTCTTC
>TRBD1|few|TRBV10-3|TRBJ2-7
CAISANQGAILEQYF
TGTGCCATCAGTGCAAACCAGGGGGCGATTCTCGAGCAGTACTTC
>TRBD2|NA|TRBV6-4|TRBJ2-3
CASSVSGGATDTQYF
TGTGCCAGCAGTGTCAGCGGGGGGGCCACAGATACGCAGTATTTT
>TRBD1|once|TRBV7-8|TRBJ2-7
CASSLADRGHHSYEQYF
TGTGCCAGCAGCTTAGCGGACAGGGGACATCACTCCTACGAGCAGTACTTC
>NA|few|TRBV29-1|TRBJ1-2
CSVVAGVYGYTF
TGCAGCGTTGTTGCGGGCGTCTATGGCTACACCTTC
>NA|few|TRBV5-8|TRBJ1-6
CASSSPGSPLHF
TGTGCCAGCAGCTCTCCGGGGTCACCCCTCCACTTT
>TRBD1|NA|TRBV4-1|TRBJ2-7
CASSQRDRDYYEQYF
TGCGCCAGCAGCCAGCGGGACAGGGATTACTACGAGCAGTACTTC
>NA|few|TRBV19|TRBJ1-1
CASSDGVSTEAFF
TGTGCCAGTAGTGACGGGGTTTCCACTGAAGCTTTCTTT
>NA|NA|TRBV5-4|TRBJ1-2
CASSFDRNYGYTF
TGTGCCAGCAGCTTTGACAGGAACTATGGCTACACCTTC
>TRBD2|few|TRBV7-2|TRBJ2-1
CASSVSGGAVSEQFF
TGTGCCAGCAGCGTGAGCGGGGGGGCCGTGTCTGAGCAGTTCTTC
>NA|NA|TRBV4-2|TRBJ2-7
CASSRRDLSSYEQYF
TGTGCCAGCAGCCGCCGGGACTTGAGCTCCTACGAGCAGTACTTC
>TRBD1|once|TRBV5-6|TRBJ2-1
CASSVDTGEVYNEQFF
TGTGCCAGCAGCGTCGACACAGGGGAAGTATACAATGAGCAGTTCTTC
>NA|NA|TRBV7-3|TRBJ1-3
CASSSSSGNTIYF
TGTGCCAGCAGCTCGTCCTCTGGAAACACCATATATTTT
>TRBD1|NA|TRBV29-1|TRBJ1-5
CSAGQVNQPQHF
TGCAGCGCGGGACAGGTCAATCAGCCCCAGCATTTT
>TRBD1|NA|TRBV6-5|TRBJ2-7
CASSFWTGSYEQYF
TGTGCCAGCAGTTTTTGGACAGGGTCTTACGAGCAGTACTTC
>NA|once|TRBV9|TRBJ1-1
CASSVGGYTEAFF
TGTGCCAGCAGCGTGGGGGGATATACTGAAGCTTTCTTT
>TRBD2|NA|TRBV5-8|TRBJ2-5
CASSHEGGREETQYF
TGTGCCAGCAGCCACGAGGGAGGGAGGGAAGAGACCCAGTACTTC
>TRBD2|NA|TRBV7-6|TRBJ2-2
CASSSGLGRNTGELFF
TGTGCCAGCAGCTCGGGACTAGGAAGGAACACCGGGGAGCTGTTTTTT
>TRBD1|NA|TRBV6-5|TRBJ2-3
CASRSRGPSTDTQYF
TGTGCCAGCAGATCGAGGGGGCCTAGCACAGATACGCAGTATTTT
>TRBD2|few|TRBV6-5|TRBJ2-3
CASSRAGGPTDTQYF
TGTGCCAGCAGTCGAGCGGGGGGTCCAACAGATACGCAGTATTTT
>TRBD1|NA|TRBV5-6|TRBJ1-2
CASRWTGQDLFYGYTF
TGTGCCAGCAGGTGGACTGGACAGGACCTATTCTATGGCTACACCTTC
>TRBD1|NA|TRBV7-9|TRBJ1-2
CASTSQGAIGYTF
TGTGCCAGCACGTCACAGGGGGCTATTGGCTACACCTTC
>NA|NA|TRBV4-2|TRBJ2-2
CASSQRGTGELFF
TGTGCCAGCAGCCAACGGGGCACCGGGGAGCTGTTTTTT
>NA|few|TRBV29-1|TRBJ2-7
CSVEDGGGSTYEQYF
TGCAGCGTTGAAGATGGCGGGGGCTCCACCTACGAGCAGTACTTC
>TRBD1|NA|TRBV10-3|TRBJ2-7
CAIGEGTGGSNEQYF
TGTGCCATCGGAGAAGGGACAGGGGGGTCCAACGAGCAGTACTTC
>TRBD1|NA|TRBV5-1|TRBJ1-1
CASSLEGGQVRDF
TGCGCCAGCAGCTTGGAAGGGGGACAGGTACGAGACTTT
>TRBD1|once|TRBV6-5|TRBJ2-7
CASSRQGGSYEQYF
TGTGCCAGCAGCCGACAGGGTGGCTCCTACGAGCAGTACTTC
>NA|few|TRBV6-5|TRBJ1-1
CASTAGTEAFF
TGTGCCAGCACGGCGGGCACTGAAGCTTTCTTT
>TRBD1|NA|TRBV28|TRBJ2-3
CASSRDRDTQYF
TGTGCCAGCAGTCGGGACAGAGATACGCAGTATTTT
>TRBD1|NA|TRBV7-9|TRBJ1-1
CASSETGVTEAFF
TGTGCCAGCAGCGAGACAGGGGTTACTGAAGCTTTCTTT
>TRBD2|once|TRBV4-3|TRBJ2-3
CASSHALAGGTRDTQYF
TGCGCCAGCAGCCACGCTCTAGCGGGGGGCACGAGAGATACGCAGTATTTT
>NA|NA|TRBV6-5|TRBJ2-7
CASSPGAYEQYF
TGTGCCAGCAGTCCGGGAGCTTACGAGCAGTACTTC